This T cell receptor (beta chain) was profiled in a study of T-cell memory formation after mild COVID-19. The CDR3 length is 11 residues. Germline CDR1 is LNHDA and CDR2 is SQIVND (reference sequence). The V and J ends lost 11 bases and 6 bases respectively, with 13 bases between them. From the 5' RACE reads, TCRdb called clonotypes with MiXCR, one entry per CDR3 protein. The repertoire holds 50,000 or so distinct CDR3 sequences, with 27% as singletons. In its sample, this clonotype was seen a few times. This sequence joins TRBV19 and TRBJ1-2, with D uncertain. The receptor was isolated from a man in his late teens or twenties who had mild COVID-19 (a few samples of this study predate the infection). Cell type and time point are not known. The sample was PBMCs or a T cell subset sorted from them (not recorded which). CDR3 amino acids: CAGTNRNGYTF. Written as DNA, the CDR3 is TGTGCCGGCACCAACCGGAATGGCTACACCTTC.